This T cell receptor beta chain was captured in a study of blood T cell repertoires in COVID-19. Assay: immunoSEQ multiplex PCR; the TCRdb copy retains only in-frame clones and omits some. This sample has some 99,000 clones; 75% to 90% occur once, and the top ten carry 15% to 20%. There are 13 residues in the CDR3. Trimming cost V 0 bases and J 3 bases, with 9 bases left between them. In germline, CDR1 is GTSNPN, CDR2 SVGIG (reference sequence). The source of this sequence is a woman in her sixties or seventies with acute or convalescent COVID-19. Sequences were obtained from peripheral blood. The rearrangement links TRBV30 to TRBJ2-7; D may be TRBD1 (6 bases). CDR3: CAWSVGGLYEQYF. CDR3 nucleotide sequence: TGTGCCTGGAGTGTAGGGGGTCTCTACGAGCAGTACTTC. Together with reference TRBV30 and TRBJ2-7, the CDR3 gives the full variable domain: SQTIHQWPATLVQPVGSPLSLECTVEGTSNPNLYWYRQAAGRGLQLLFYSVGIGQISSEVPQNLSASRPQDRQFILSSKKLLLSDSGFYLCAWSVGGLYEQYFGPGTRLTVT.